This T cell receptor (beta chain) comes out of a study of OX40 agonist ivuxolimab in advanced cancers. Clones were sequenced by immunoSEQ multiplex PCR, and TCRdb holds only the in-frame ones, with some missing. The data show 70,000 to 95,000 clones, with about 86% seen just once and approximately 0.8% held by the top ten. Anyone with autoimmune disease history or systemic immunosuppression was excluded. Details on this clone: Its antigen remains unknown.

The CDR3 has 15 residues. The V gene lost 3 bases and the J gene lost 0 bases, with 9 bases spanning the gap. Looked up from germline, CDR1 is KGHSH and CDR2 is LQKENI. Study results and caveats: Expanded clones belonging to CD8+ T cells outnumbered, on average, those of CD4+.

Material: CD4+ or CD8+ T cells sorted from blood, obtained in a trial of the OX40 agonist ivuxolimab. The sequence came from an adult with an advanced solid tumor such as melanoma, head and neck, liver or kidney cancer. V gene TRBV18 combines with J gene TRBJ1-5; D is unclear. CDR3 sequence: CASSPDANSNQPQHF. DNA of the CDR3: TGTGCCAGCTCACCTGACGCAAATAGCAATCAGCCCCAGCATTTT.